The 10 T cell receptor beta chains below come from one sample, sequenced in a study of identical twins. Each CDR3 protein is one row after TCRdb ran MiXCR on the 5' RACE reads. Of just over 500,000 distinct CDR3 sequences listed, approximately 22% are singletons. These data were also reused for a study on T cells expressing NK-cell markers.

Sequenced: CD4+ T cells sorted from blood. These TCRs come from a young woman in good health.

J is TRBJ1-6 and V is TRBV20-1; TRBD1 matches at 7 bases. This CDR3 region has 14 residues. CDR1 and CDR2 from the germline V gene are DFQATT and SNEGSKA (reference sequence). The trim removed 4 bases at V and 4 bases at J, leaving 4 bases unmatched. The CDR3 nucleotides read TGCAGTGCTATACAGGGGCCTTATAATTCACCCCTCCACTTT. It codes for CSAIQGPYNSPLHF.

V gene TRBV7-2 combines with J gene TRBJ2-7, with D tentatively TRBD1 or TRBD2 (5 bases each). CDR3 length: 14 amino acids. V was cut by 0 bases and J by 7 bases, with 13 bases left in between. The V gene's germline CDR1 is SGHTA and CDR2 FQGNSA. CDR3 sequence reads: CASSLAGASKEQYF. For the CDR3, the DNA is TGTGCCAGCAGCTTAGCCGGGGCTTCGAAAGAGCAGTACTTC.

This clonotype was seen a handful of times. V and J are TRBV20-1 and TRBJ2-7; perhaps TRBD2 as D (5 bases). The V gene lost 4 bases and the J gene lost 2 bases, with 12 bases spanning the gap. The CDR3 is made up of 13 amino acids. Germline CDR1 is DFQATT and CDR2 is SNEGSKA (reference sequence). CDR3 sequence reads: CSAKGDSAYEQYF. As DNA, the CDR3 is TGCAGTGCTAAAGGCGATAGCGCCTACGAGCAGTACTTC.

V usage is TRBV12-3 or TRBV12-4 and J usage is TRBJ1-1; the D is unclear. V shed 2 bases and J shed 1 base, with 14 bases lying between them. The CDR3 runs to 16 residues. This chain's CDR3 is CASSLRPGSPNTEAFF. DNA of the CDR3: TGTGCCAGCAGTTTACGACCCGGCAGCCCGAACACTGAAGCTTTCTTT.

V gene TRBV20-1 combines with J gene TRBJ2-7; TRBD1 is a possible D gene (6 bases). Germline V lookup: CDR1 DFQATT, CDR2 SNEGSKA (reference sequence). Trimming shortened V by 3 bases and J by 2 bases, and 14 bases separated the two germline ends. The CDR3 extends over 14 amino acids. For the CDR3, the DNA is TGCAGTGCTAGCCAAGACAGGATCCCCTACGAGCAGTACTTC. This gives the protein CSASQDRIPYEQYF.

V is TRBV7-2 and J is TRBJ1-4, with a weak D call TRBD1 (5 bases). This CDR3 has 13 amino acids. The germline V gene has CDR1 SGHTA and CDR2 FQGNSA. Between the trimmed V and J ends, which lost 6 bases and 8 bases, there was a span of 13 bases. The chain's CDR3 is CASSQGIREKLFF. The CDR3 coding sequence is TGTGCCAGCAGTCAGGGAATACGCGAAAAACTGTTTTTT.

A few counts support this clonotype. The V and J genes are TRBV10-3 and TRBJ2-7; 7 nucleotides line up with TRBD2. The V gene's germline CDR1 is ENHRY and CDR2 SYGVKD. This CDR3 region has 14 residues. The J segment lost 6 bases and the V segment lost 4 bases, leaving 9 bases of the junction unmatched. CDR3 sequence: CAISVLAGEGEQYF. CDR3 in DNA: TGTGCCATCAGTGTACTGGCGGGGGAGGGCGAGCAGTACTTC.

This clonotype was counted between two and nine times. The DNA for the CDR3 is TGTGCCAGCACCGGACGTTTTGGGGACAGGGGAATCGGGGAGCTGTTTTTT. Its translation is CASTGRFGDRGIGELFF. The J gene is TRBJ2-2, the V gene TRBV7-9; TRBD1 agrees at 10 bases. This CDR3 is built from 17 residues. V lost 7 bases and J lost 7; bases outside the gene matches: 15. The germline CDR1 and CDR2 sequences are SEHNR and FQNEAQ (reference sequence).

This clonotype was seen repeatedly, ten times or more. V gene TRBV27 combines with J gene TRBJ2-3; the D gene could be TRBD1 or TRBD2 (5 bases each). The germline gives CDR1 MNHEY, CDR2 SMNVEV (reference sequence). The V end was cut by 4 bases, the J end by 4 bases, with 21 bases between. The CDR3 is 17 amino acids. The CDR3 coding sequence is TGTGCCAGCAGTTACAGACCGGGAAGAGGGGTAGCAGATACGCAGTATTTT. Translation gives CASSYRPGRGVADTQYF.

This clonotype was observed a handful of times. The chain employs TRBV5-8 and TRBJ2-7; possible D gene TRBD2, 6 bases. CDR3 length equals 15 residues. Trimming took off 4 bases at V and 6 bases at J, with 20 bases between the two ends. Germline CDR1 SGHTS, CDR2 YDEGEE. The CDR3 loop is CASSLTDYLSGEQYF. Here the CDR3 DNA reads TGTGCCAGCAGCCTTACGGACTACCTCTCGGGCGAGCAGTACTTC.